This TCR beta chain was obtained from a study of vaccination and CD4 T cells after COVID-19. This clonotype turned up a few times. Antigen unknown. An Oncomine TCR Beta short-read assay was used to sequence the DNA from cultured CD4+ T cells. Each CDR3 protein is one row after TCRdb ran MiXCR on the PCR reads. The sample holds some 10,000 distinct CDR3 sequences; 35% to 50% are singletons and the top ten take about 34%. The treatment denotes: roughly 11-day PBMC culture with coronavirus spike peptide pools or control peptides (ViraFEST assay). Germline trimming cut 6 bases from V and 6 bases from J; bases unmatched to any gene: 7. Germline V lookup: CDR1 MNHNS, CDR2 SASEGT. This CDR3 has 14 amino acids.

The origin of this receptor is a human donor who had recovered from COVID-19. Source material: CD4+ T cells from blood, cultured in vitro. V usage is TRBV6-1 and J usage is TRBJ1-5; 8 bases match TRBD1. Here the CDR3 reads CASSRGQEGQPQHF. The CDR3 DNA is TGTGCCAGCAGCAGGGGGCAAGAAGGTCAGCCCCAGCATTTT.